This T cell receptor beta chain was identified in a study of T cells in Graves' hyperthyroidism and ophthalmopathy. V lost 0 bases to trimming and J lost 5 bases, with 19 bases between them. Germline V gene data show CDR1 as LGHDT and CDR2 as YNNKEL (reference sequence). This CDR3 has 18 residues. Amplification yielded TCR beta CDR3 regions, with RNA transcripts as the source. The HTBI primer set was used in a first-round RT-PCR of the TCR CDR3. TCRdb passed the multiplex PCR reads through MiXCR, listing each CDR3 protein once. Here the sample spans some 270,000 distinct CDR3 sequences, 13% being singletons. This clonotype was found many times.

The chain couples TRBV3-1 to TRBJ2-2; D is unclear. The clonotype was recovered from a woman in her thirties with Graves' hyperthyroidism that later progressed to Graves' ophthalmopathy. The sequenced sample consisted of blood. The CDR3 DNA follows: TGTGCCAGCAGCCAAGATAAGGGTTGGAGAACGCGGACCGGGGAGCTGTTTTTT. Protein: CASSQDKGWRTRTGELFF.